The 25 T cell receptor beta chains below all came from one sample that was sequenced in a study of blood T cell repertoires in COVID-19. Only in-frame clones appear in the TCRdb table, and some are missing; sequencing was by immunoSEQ multiplex PCR. Of about 160,000 clones listed, approximately 95% were seen once; the top ten hold roughly 1.9%. Sequences were obtained from peripheral blood. The receptor source for this set is a woman in her fifties or sixties with COVID-19, enrolled during active disease.

This sequence joins TRBV3-1 (or the pseudogene TRBV3-2) and TRBJ1-3; 7 nucleotides line up with TRBD1. CDR3 length equals 13 residues. The junction had 4 bases not matched to a gene; V was cut back by 4 bases and J by 7 bases. The germline CDR1 and CDR2 sequences are LGHDT and YNNKEL (reference sequence). CDR3 region: CASSPIQGNTIYF. The CDR3 DNA follows: TGTGCCAGCAGCCCCATACAGGGGAACACCATATATTTT.

This chain links TRBV19 with TRBJ1-2; 7 bases line up with TRBD1. Germline CDR1 and CDR2: LNHDA and SQIVND (reference sequence). With 5 bases clipped from V and 6 bases from J, the junction kept 12 bases outside the gene matches. This CDR3 has 15 residues. The CDR3 sequence: CASSYGGGGLDGYTF. Here the CDR3 DNA reads TGTGCCAGTAGTTACGGTGGAGGGGGCCTAGATGGCTACACCTTC.

The chain uses TRBV2 and TRBJ1-2, with a tentative D call TRBD1 (6 bases). V was cut by 4 bases and J by 3 bases, with 12 bases left in between. Looked up from germline, CDR1 is SNHLY and CDR2 is FYNNEI. The CDR3 contains 14 residues. The CDR3 here is CASSVRGAYYGYTF. The CDR3 DNA follows: TGTGCCAGCAGTGTCAGGGGAGCATACTATGGCTACACCTTC.

J is TRBJ2-3 and V is TRBV7-7, with 12 bases fitting TRBD2. Germline V gives CDR1 SSHAT, CDR2 FNYEAQ (reference sequence). Losses at the gene ends were 5 bases for V and 2 bases for J; bases not matched to a gene: 5. CDR3 length: 16 residues. The CDR3 region is CASSPGLAGTTDTQYF. CDR3 sequence (DNA): TGTGCCAGCAGCCCCGGACTAGCGGGGACCACAGATACGCAGTATTTT.

The chain has TRBV30 and TRBJ2-7, with 10 bases aligning to TRBD1. This CDR3 is 14 amino acids long. The germline V gene encodes CDR1 GTSNPN and CDR2 SVGIG (reference sequence). The V segment lost 5 bases and the J segment 3 bases; nucleotides outside the gene matches: 7. The CDR3 loop reads CAWDRDRGRYEQYF. The CDR3 DNA sequence: TGTGCCTGGGACCGGGACAGGGGCCGCTACGAGCAGTACTTC.

The rearrangement joins TRBV6-2 or TRBV6-3 to TRBJ2-1, with D possibly TRBD1 on 6 matching bases. V dropped 2 bases and J dropped 5 bases, with 7 bases sitting between them. The CDR3 has 13 amino acids. Per germline, CDR1 MNHEY and CDR2 SVGEGT. CDR3 residues: CASSYRDNNEQFF. CDR3 bases: TGTGCCAGCAGTTACCGGGACAACAATGAGCAGTTCTTC.

This chain joins TRBV6-5 and TRBJ1-1; TRBD1 might be the D (6 bases). V lost 0 bases and J lost 4, with 12 bases in between. The germline gives CDR1 MNHEY, CDR2 SVGAGI. The CDR3 is 15 residues long. As DNA, the CDR3 is TGTGCCAGCAGTTACTCGAACAGGGTGGGCACTGAAGCTTTCTTT. This translates into CASSYSNRVGTEAFF.

This chain uses TRBV5-6 with TRBJ1-6; 7 bases fit TRBD1. After removal of 1 base from V and 9 bases from J, the junction contained 10 bases not matched to a gene. CDR3 size: 16 residues. The V gene's germline CDR1 is SGHDT and CDR2 YYEEEE. The CDR3: CASSLFSRQGGSPLHF. Here the CDR3 DNA reads TGTGCCAGCAGCTTGTTTTCCCGACAGGGTGGTTCACCCCTCCACTTT.

This chain uses TRBV7-2 with TRBJ1-2; 8 nucleotides agree with TRBD1. Trimming at V came to 0 bases and at J to 6 bases, leaving 6 bases not matched to a gene. Germline CDR1 reads SGHTA; CDR2 reads FQGNSA. The CDR3 runs 15 residues. The CDR3 spells CASSLAVQGANGYTF. CDR3 coding DNA: TGTGCCAGCAGCTTAGCAGTCCAGGGGGCGAATGGCTACACCTTC.

The rearrangement joins TRBV11-1 to TRBJ2-7, with 7 bases aligning to TRBD1. The V segment lost 6 bases and the J segment 0 bases; nucleotides outside the gene matches: 8. CDR1 is SGHAT, CDR2 FQDESV, per germline (reference sequence). The CDR3 has 15 residues. Here the CDR3 reads CASSPSGTASYEQYF. CDR3 DNA sequence: TGTGCCAGCAGTCCTTCCGGGACAGCCTCCTACGAGCAGTACTTC.

This clone came up a few times. The gene calls are TRBV6-5 and TRBJ2-7, with 7 bases identical to TRBD1. The CDR3 runs to 15 residues. Per germline, CDR1 MNHEY and CDR2 SVGAGI. The ends lost 2 bases at V and 4 bases at J; junction bases unmatched: 8. The CDR3 DNA reads TGTGCCAGCAGTTACGACAGGGTCAACGTTTACGAGCAGTACTTC. This sequence encodes CASSYDRVNVYEQYF.

CDR3 bases: TGTGCCAGTAGTATAGCTCGGGTTAGGCGGGCTAGCTCCTACAATGAGCAGTTCTTC. The encoded protein is CASSIARVRRASSYNEQFF. V usage is TRBV19 and J usage is TRBJ2-1, with D tentatively TRBD2 (5 bases). This CDR3 is built from 19 residues. Trimming took off 1 base at V and 0 bases at J, with 19 bases between the two ends. Per germline, CDR1 LNHDA and CDR2 SQIVND (reference sequence).

This chain connects TRBV10-3 to TRBJ2-7, with D possibly being TRBD1 (6 bases). Germline lookup yields CDR1 ENHRY and CDR2 SYGVKD. Trimming took off 11 bases at V and 0 bases at J, with 17 bases between the two ends. This CDR3 contains 14 residues. The DNA of the CDR3 is TGTGCCGGCAGTTCCAGGGGCAGCTCCTACGAGCAGTACTTC. Protein: CAGSSRGSSYEQYF.

The J gene is TRBJ2-1, the V gene TRBV30; no definite D call. CDR1 GTSNPN and CDR2 SVGIG come from the germline V gene (reference sequence). V shed 2 bases and J shed 6 bases, with 5 bases lying between them. The CDR3 contains 11 residues. The CDR3 region is CAWSSSNEQFF. CDR3 DNA: TGTGCCTGGAGTTCGAGCAATGAGCAGTTCTTC.

This sequence joins TRBV30 and TRBJ1-5, with 8 bases matching TRBD1. The J segment lost 6 bases and the V segment lost 4 bases, leaving 11 bases of the junction unmatched. This CDR3 comprises 15 residues. Germline loops: CDR1 GTSNPN, CDR2 SVGIG (reference sequence). In nucleotides, the CDR3 is TGTGCCTGGACCCCGACAGGGGTGGTGCGTCAGCCCCAGCATTTT. Protein: CAWTPTGVVRQPQHF.

The V and J genes are TRBV7-2 and TRBJ1-6; 9 nucleotides match TRBD1. From germline, CDR1 is SGHTA and CDR2 FQGNSA. The V and J ends lost 1 base and 8 bases, in that order; junction bases with no gene match: 12. This CDR3 spans 18 amino acids. The CDR3 here is CASSLVFIGQGSDSPLHF. Here the CDR3 DNA reads TGTGCCAGCAGCTTAGTCTTTATAGGACAGGGGTCGGATTCACCCCTCCACTTT.

CDR3 sequence (DNA): TGTGCCAGCAGTTCAACCGAGGGGACAACTCCCTCCTACGAGCAGTACTTC. Amino acid sequence: CASSSTEGTTPSYEQYF. The chain carries TRBV2 and TRBJ2-7, with D perhaps TRBD1 (6 bases). Per the germline V gene, CDR1 is SNHLY and CDR2 is FYNNEI. The CDR3 totals 17 residues. Between the trimmed V and J ends, which lost 5 bases and 0 bases, there was a span of 20 bases.

The chain combines TRBV11-1 with TRBJ1-2, with a possible D match to TRBD1 (5 bases). Deletions cut 5 bases from V and 4 bases from J, with 17 bases between. In germline, CDR1 is SGHAT, CDR2 FQDESV (reference sequence). The CDR3 runs 15 residues. The CDR3 DNA reads as TGTGCCAGCAGCCCGGGGGTTGGGCAGATCTATGGCTACACCTTC. Residues: CASSPGVGQIYGYTF.

This rearrangement joins TRBV10-3 to TRBJ1-1; D is undetermined. V dropped 7 bases and J dropped 2 bases, with 11 bases sitting between them. The CDR3 consists of 13 residues. Per germline, CDR1 ENHRY and CDR2 SYGVKD. This chain's CDR3 is CAIMAGINTEAFF. The CDR3 DNA sequence: TGTGCCATCATGGCGGGAATAAACACTGAAGCTTTCTTT.

The CDR3, as DNA: TGTGCCAGCAGCCAAATGGCCAGTGGTAATTCACCCCTCCACTTT. Protein: CASSQMASGNSPLHF. The chain employs TRBV3-1 (or the pseudogene TRBV3-2) and TRBJ1-6; D is unresolved. This CDR3 has 15 residues. Germline V CDR1 and CDR2: LGHDT, YNNKEL (reference sequence). V was shortened by 2 bases and J by 6 bases, with 11 bases between the two germline ends.

This chain links TRBV19 with TRBJ1-1; TRBD1 matches at 7 bases. The length of the CDR3 is 14 residues. The V and J ends lost 6 bases and 6 bases, in that order; junction bases with no gene match: 10. Germline-derived CDR1 and CDR2 are LNHDA and SQIVND (reference sequence). CDR3 coding DNA: TGTGCCAGTAGGACGACAGGGATGATCGCTGAAGCTTTCTTT. It is translated as CASRTTGMIAEAFF.

The J gene is TRBJ2-2, the V gene TRBV4-1, with D maybe TRBD2 (6 bases). Trimming removed 4 bases from V and 6 bases from J, with 15 bases in between. From germline, CDR1 is MGHRA and CDR2 YSYEKL. The CDR3 consists of 15 residues. The CDR3 DNA reads TGCGCCAGCAGCCGTATTCAATCGGGGGCCGGGGAGCTGTTTTTT. Translation gives CASSRIQSGAGELFF.

This chain's CDR3 is CASSQVPEGKNIQYF. The DNA of the CDR3 is TGTGCCAGCAGCCAAGTCCCCGAGGGCAAAAACATTCAGTACTTC. The chain recombines TRBV3-1 (or the pseudogene TRBV3-2) with TRBJ2-4, with D perhaps TRBD2 (5 bases). The ends were cut back, 1 base at V and 3 bases at J, with 10 bases in the middle. Germline assignment: CDR1 LGHDT and CDR2 YNNKEL (reference sequence). The CDR3 runs to 15 residues.

The chain joins TRBV5-1 to TRBJ2-5, with TRBD2 as a possible D gene (7 bases). The germline CDR1 and CDR2 sequences are SGHRS and YFSETQ. This CDR3 is built from 15 residues. Deletions cut 2 bases from V and 1 base from J, with 12 bases between. This CDR3 reads CASSFKGGSQETQYF. CDR3 in DNA: TGCGCCAGCAGCTTTAAGGGGGGGAGCCAAGAGACCCAGTACTTC.

The J gene is TRBJ1-2, the V gene TRBV30; D not resolved. Trimming removed 4 bases at V and 6 bases at J, with 15 bases between. Germline CDR1 is GTSNPN and CDR2 is SVGIG (reference sequence). This CDR3 is 13 amino acids long. The CDR3 here is CAWNGLPKNGYTF. In DNA, the CDR3 is TGTGCCTGGAATGGACTCCCGAAAAATGGCTACACCTTC.